This T cell receptor beta chain was captured by sequencing in a study of cytomegalovirus exposure and HLA in healthy donors (dated by TCRdb to about 2017). With respect to the entire study: An earlier analysis of 587 of the donors reported about 300 Gb of sequence data and around 120 million unique TCR beta sequences obtained from around 180 million T cells. Typing coverage differed by locus: A, B, C, DRB1 and DQB1 were typed in about 620-630 donors, DQA1 in approximately 520, DPA1 in around 580, and DPB1 in 450 to 490. Besides the first cohort of roughly 660 subjects, a separate validation cohort made up of 120 or so different subjects was used. All discovery cohort repertoires had been generated on a single sequencing platform. An earlier analysis of 587 of the donors applied high-throughput TCR beta sequencing to assess whether each TCR beta V gene segment acted as functional or pseudogenic. A later analysis re-analyzed previously published TCR beta repertoires from 600 to 850 donors and added high-resolution HLA genotyping to study TCR occurrence patterns. To predict cytomegalovirus infection status, the study combined high-throughput TCR immunosequencing, statistical association of individual TCRs with disease status, and machine learning. Among around 400 genotyped donors of the cohort, an average of 235,054 unique TCR beta nucleotide sequences were sequenced per donor, around 20% of them non-productive. A later genetic analysis used genome-wide SNP genotypes for about three fifths of the 666 donors, treating that subset as a discovery cohort. Around 330 gigabases of sequencing data and around 90 million unique TCR sequences made up an early release that covered approximately 620 HLA-typed donors. Donor age, sex, ethnicity and CMV serostatus were collected together with the repertoire data. HLA typing covered class I and class II loci at four-digit resolution. Four to six DR-DQ haplotypes were handled as single units for association and clustering, since linkage in the cohort was strong. The T cell repertoires of under 750 subjects were profiled by immunosequencing and related to cytomegalovirus serostatus. In the later analysis, no new phenotypic data were used to find candidate immune exposures; instead, reliance was placed on TCR beta sequences and their occurrence across donors. The aim of the study was to test whether cataloging public T cell receptors could identify signatures of past pathogen exposure. The genetic ancestry cluster associated with self-reported Caucasian donors included around 76% of the roughly 390 genotyped donors. Beyond this particular receptor, the publication reports: Compared with the roughly 670-donor mean, donors in an Asian-associated ancestry cluster had fewer N-insertions in productive TCRs, according to a later genetic analysis. A total of 150 or so TCR beta chains were listed by the study as associated with cytomegalovirus. In a later analysis, the rate of TCR association differed among HLA loci, with DRB1 alleles having the most associated TCRs and HLA-C alleles having the fewest. Strong co-occurrence of HLA alleles, especially DR and DQ, made assigning TCR associations to individual alleles difficult. A further reported finding was that TCR beta sequences accurately predicted the HLA-A and HLA-B alleles for most subjects in the first cohort. A later analysis associated some 17,000 TCR beta sequences with specific HLA alleles at a false discovery rate of 0.05. Sequencing depth was assumed to be roughly uniform across donors in the presence/absence analyses, though that assumption may not hold. Three of the identified cytomegalovirus-associated TCR beta chains were confirmed in vitro to be specific for cytomegalovirus antigens. The only immune exposure information available for the cohort was CMV serostatus. V-gene and J-gene trimming of TCR beta chains was associated with a missense DCLRE1C variant in a later genetic analysis, and the association was replicated in an independent cohort. In an earlier analysis of roughly 500 of the donors, most TCR beta V segments appeared in productive rearrangements about 90% or about 30% of the time, broadly matching IMGT annotations. A cluster of highly shared sequence variants was judged likely to be a technical artifact of the sequencing pipeline. A later analysis reported that several top co-occurrence clusters appeared linked to parvovirus B19, influenza, CMV and Epstein-Barr virus. Around 16 rarely observed V segments, including chromosome 9 orphons, were excluded from the earlier analysis of several hundred of the donors because counts were too low. A later analysis found that most CMV-associated TCR beta chains appeared HLA-restricted, with HLA associations seemingly driven largely by CMV exposure. A later analysis found that HLA-associated TCR beta chains were more clonally expanded and had lower generation probabilities than equally common non-associated chains. Across donors, most TCR sequences were observed very rarely, whereas some public TCRs were present in many individuals. Some IMGT-functional V segments, including TRBV6-2 and TRBV6-3, could not be told apart with the 87-base-pair reads, so those segments were excluded. The classifier was reported to diagnose cytomegalovirus status with high specificity and sensitivity in both the original and validation cohorts. Linkage disequilibrium might explain the correlated functional status among segregating V segments, but an unknown experimental factor could not be ruled out. HLA typing was unavailable for some donors at each locus, so association tests used only the typed subset. The authors suggested that the approach could potentially be extended to other disease states and immunological phenotypes. The cohort was sequenced for TCR beta chains only, and without alpha or paired-chain data the features that could be detected were limited.

Libraries were prepared through the immunoSEQ multiplex PCR assay. A mixture of 60 forward primers for TCR Vbeta segments and 13 reverse primers for TCR Jbeta segments was used in the multiplex PCR. The CDR3 region of rearranged TCR beta genes was amplified from genomic DNA by a multiplex PCR assay. The Illumina HiSeq System was used to sequence the amplified TCR beta libraries as 87-base-pair reads. In the original analysis: A later analysis tallied roughly 80 million unique TCR beta chains across the 700 or so repertoires, and roughly 11 million of those chains were shared by two or more donors. A nearest-neighbor algorithm error-corrected the raw reads and collapsed the reads into unique sequences, merging closely related sequences to remove PCR and sequencing errors. To assign V, D and J gene segments, CDR3 sequences were aligned to IMGT reference sequences. For a sequence to be retained, a match of at least six nucleotides was required to both a V gene segment and a J gene segment. A rearrangement was called productive if the CDR3 had no stop codons and remained in frame with V and J, and every other rearrangement was called non-productive. Following IMGT convention, CDR3 was defined as the stretch from the second conserved V-encoded cysteine to the conserved J-encoded phenylalanine. In an earlier analysis of around 640 of the donors, sequences lacking an unambiguous match to a single V gene segment were excluded. An earlier analysis of about 590 of the donors classified V segments as functional when productive rearrangements were above 56.7% and as segregating when the standard deviation between donors was above 5%. A statistical classification framework was built to diagnose cytomegalovirus status from the catalog of TCR beta chain sequences. In a later analysis, TCR nucleotide sequences were compared against IMGT/GENE-DB human TR gene sequences so that V and J genes could be assigned. The TCRdist pipeline was used in a later analysis to assign CDR3 sequences and most-parsimonious VDJ recombination scenarios. In a later analysis, each TCR beta chain was defined by its CDR3 amino acid sequence together with its V-gene family, and reads without a unique V-gene family were excluded. In a later analysis, 450 to 600 highly shared, low-generation-probability nucleotide sequences were removed to address suspected cross-contamination and a sequencing artifact. In a later analysis, a clonal expansion index for each public chain was calculated from normalized within-repertoire ranks of inferred template counts. A later analysis computed generation probabilities with a VDJ recombination model fitted to out-of-frame rearrangements, and checked the results against IGoR. In a later analysis, hypergeometric tests were used to score TCR-TCR, TCR-HLA and TCR-CMV co-occurrence, with a repertoire-size bias correction applied to TCR pairs. In a later analysis, false discovery rates were estimated by permuting HLA or CMV assignments 20 times. A later analysis grouped co-occurring TCRs with DBSCAN, adding TCRdist sequence similarity when clustering within HLA-allele-positive subsets. Repertoires with fewer than 30,000 or more than 120,000 public chains were left out of co-occurrence clustering, as were roughly five repertoires with anomalous nucleotide sharing. TCRdb's version of the immuneACCESS table is confined to in-frame rearrangements and falls short of the full clone set. An unresolved V gene accounts for under half of the shortfall where checked; the remainder is of unknown origin. V, J and clone size are those of that table, while D and trimming were read from the DNA. This sample holds over 150,000 clones; roughly 80% were observed only once. In total, the top ten clones hold around 14% of the sample.

In total, just over 650 healthy bone marrow donors made up the cohort. Cohort members were all nominally healthy when sampled, although unrecorded immune exposures were likely present. The donor tested CMV seronegative and was one of the 352 seronegative cohort members. Every donor gave a peripheral blood sample, and the peripheral blood mononuclear cells from that sample were used for TCR beta sequencing. Genomic DNA extraction from the blood cell samples was performed with the Qiagen DNeasy Blood Extraction Kit. CDR1 SGHTA and CDR2 FQGNSA were looked up in the germline V gene. V and J lose 4 bases and 0 bases, and a span of 10 bases separates them. The CDR3 has 15 amino acids, counting the end cysteine and phenylalanine. Only the CDR3 DNA stays, 45 bases, in frame from base 1. Note on this clone: The clone's antigen remains unknown. No base quality values were provided; no much bigger clone lies one nucleotide off.

The rearrangement combines TRBV7-2 with TRBJ2-1; confidence is insufficient to name the D gene. The source of this sequence is a woman in her forties or fifties in good health and CMV-seronegative. Material for sequencing was PBMCs. The nucleotide sequence is TGTGCCAGCAGCTCCGGGTTCTCCTCCTACAATGAGCAGTTCTTC. This is translated as CASSSGFSSYNEQFF. The full variable domain, completed from the reference TRBV7-2 and TRBJ2-1 proteins outside the CDR3, reads GAGVSQSPSNKVTEKGKDVELRCDPISGHTALYWYRQSLGQGLEFLIYFQGNSAPDKSGLPSDRFSAERTGGSVSTLTIQRTQQEDSAVYLCASSSGFSSYNEQFFGPGTRLTVL.